This T cell receptor beta chain was sequenced during a study of blood T cell repertoires in COVID-19. At the level of the study: PBMCs, B-cell-depleted T cells, or T cells provided the cDNA or gDNA that made up the material.

The Seattle patients, enrolled during active infection, were followed longitudinally. The repertoire was sequenced with immunoSEQ multiplex PCR; TCRdb's copy has only in-frame clones and lacks some. The sample holds some 64,000 clones; about two thirds are singletons and the top ten take 4% to 5%. V lost 3 bases, J lost 2 bases, and 11 bases lay in between. Germline CDR1 is MDHEN and CDR2 is SYDVKM. The CDR3 consists of 14 residues. The clonotype was recovered from an older woman with COVID-19, enrolled during active disease. The specimen sequenced was peripheral blood. This sequence joins TRBV28 and TRBJ2-7; perhaps TRBD1 as D (6 bases). The CDR3 region is CASSFWGRAYEQYF. In DNA form, the CDR3 reads TGTGCCAGCAGTTTTTGGGGGCGCGCCTACGAGCAGTACTTC. The variable domain in full, with the rest retrieved from reference TRBV28 and TRBJ2-7, is DVKVTQSSRYLVKRTGEKVFLECVQDMDHENMFWYRQDPGLGLRLIYFSYDVKMKEKGDIPEGYSVSREKKERFSLILESASTNQTSMYLCASSFWGRAYEQYFGPGTRLTVT.